The rows below give T cell receptor beta chains drawn from one sample of a study of blood T cell repertoires in COVID-19. Profiling relied on immunoSEQ multiplex PCR, and the TCRdb table lists in-frame clones only, not all of them. This table has 150,000 or so clones, around 79% appearing once. The sequenced sample was peripheral blood. The receptors here all came from a woman between 65 and 79 years old with COVID-19, enrolled during active disease. Both conserved end residues are part of each CDR3. A D gene is named only where the DNA matches it firmly. Clone size is given for some rows only: seen once, a few or many times, or a class if the clone is expanded.

CDR3nt: TGTGCCAGCAGCCAAGTCGTAGCGGGGGGGAGCACAGATACGCAGTATTTT
CDR3aa: CASSQVVAGGSTDTQYF
v_gene: TRBV3-1/TRBV3-2
abundance: -
d_gene: TRBD2
len: 17
j_gene: TRBJ2-3

CDR3nt: TGTGCCACCCGCCTCCGGGACAGCACCGGGGAGCTGTTTTTT
CDR3aa: CATRLRDSTGELFF
v_gene: TRBV15
abundance: -
d_gene: TRBD1
len: 14
j_gene: TRBJ2-2

CDR3nt: TGTGCCAGCAGCGCGGGGACTAGCGGGGCCTCTTTCCCCACAGATACGCAGTATTTT
CDR3aa: CASSAGTSGASFPTDTQYF
v_gene: TRBV7-3
abundance: -
d_gene: TRBD2
len: 19
j_gene: TRBJ2-3

CDR3nt: TGTGCCAGTAGTATGGGGCCGAGGGAGACCCAGTACTTC
CDR3aa: CASSMGPRETQYF
v_gene: TRBV19
abundance: few
d_gene: -
len: 13
j_gene: TRBJ2-5

CDR3nt: TGTGCCAGCAGCGTAGGGCAGGGGGTGGGTCAGCCCCAGCATTTT
CDR3aa: CASSVGQGVGQPQHF
v_gene: TRBV9
abundance: -
d_gene: TRBD1
len: 15
j_gene: TRBJ1-5

CDR3nt: TGTGCCAGTAGTATTGGGTCGGACAGGGACCGGGATTGGGAAGCTTTCTTT
CDR3aa: CASSIGSDRDRDWEAFF
v_gene: TRBV19
abundance: -
d_gene: TRBD1
len: 17
j_gene: TRBJ1-1

CDR3nt: TGTGCCAGCCGACTGGAGGAAGGGTATAATTCACCCCTCCACTTT
CDR3aa: CASRLEEGYNSPLHF
v_gene: TRBV6-5
abundance: -
d_gene: -
len: 15
j_gene: TRBJ1-6

CDR3nt: TGTGCCAGTAGGCCGAAGGACAGGACCACTTCCCGGTACACCTTC
CDR3aa: CASRPKDRTTSRYTF
v_gene: TRBV19
abundance: -
d_gene: TRBD1
len: 15
j_gene: TRBJ1-2

CDR3nt: TGTGCCAGCAGTTATTTAACGAACACCGGGGAGCTGTTTTTT
CDR3aa: CASSYLTNTGELFF
v_gene: TRBV27
abundance: few
d_gene: -
len: 14
j_gene: TRBJ2-2

CDR3nt: TGTGCCAGCCACAGGACCGGGGAGCTGTTTTTT
CDR3aa: CASHRTGELFF
v_gene: TRBV12-3/TRBV12-4
abundance: -
d_gene: -
len: 11
j_gene: TRBJ2-2

CDR3nt: TGCGCCAGCAGCCGGAAACGGGACAGTGAAGCTTTCTTT
CDR3aa: CASSRKRDSEAFF
v_gene: TRBV4-1
abundance: -
d_gene: TRBD1
len: 13
j_gene: TRBJ1-1

CDR3nt: TGTGCCAGCAGTGAACAGGGTTTTGGAAACACCATATATTTT
CDR3aa: CASSEQGFGNTIYF
v_gene: TRBV11-3
abundance: -
d_gene: -
len: 14
j_gene: TRBJ1-3

CDR3nt: TGTGCCAGCAGCCCAGGGGACCGTTTAAACACTGAAGCTTTCTTT
CDR3aa: CASSPGDRLNTEAFF
v_gene: TRBV7-2
abundance: -
d_gene: -
len: 15
j_gene: TRBJ1-1

CDR3nt: TGTGCCTGGAAGACTAGCGGTTACAATGAGCAGTTCTTC
CDR3aa: CAWKTSGYNEQFF
v_gene: TRBV30
abundance: few
d_gene: TRBD2
len: 13
j_gene: TRBJ2-1

CDR3nt: TGTGCCAGCTCACCACTAGGGACAGGGGAATCGGGCGGCTACACCTTC
CDR3aa: CASSPLGTGESGGYTF
v_gene: TRBV18
abundance: -
d_gene: TRBD1
len: 16
j_gene: TRBJ1-2

CDR3nt: TGTGCCATCAGTGAATCCAGCCCAGGACCCCTCCACTTT
CDR3aa: CAISESSPGPLHF
v_gene: TRBV10-3
abundance: -
d_gene: -
len: 13
j_gene: TRBJ1-6

CDR3nt: TGTGCCAGTAGTATGCGGACAGATAATCAGCCCCAGCATTTT
CDR3aa: CASSMRTDNQPQHF
v_gene: TRBV19
abundance: -
d_gene: -
len: 14
j_gene: TRBJ1-5

CDR3nt: TGCAGTGCTAGTGCTGGAGGCAATCAGCCCCAGCATTTT
CDR3aa: CSASAGGNQPQHF
v_gene: TRBV20-1
abundance: few
d_gene: -
len: 13
j_gene: TRBJ1-5

CDR3nt: TGTGCCTGGACCATTTCCGACAGGAACGAGCAGTACTTC
CDR3aa: CAWTISDRNEQYF
v_gene: TRBV30
abundance: -
d_gene: -
len: 13
j_gene: TRBJ2-7

CDR3nt: TGTGCCAGCAGCCAGGGGGTGGACACTGAAGCTTTCTTT
CDR3aa: CASSQGVDTEAFF
v_gene: TRBV11-3
abundance: -
d_gene: TRBD1
len: 13
j_gene: TRBJ1-1

CDR3nt: TGTGCCAGCAGTAAGACAGGGGTTGTAGGCTACACCTTC
CDR3aa: CASSKTGVVGYTF
v_gene: TRBV2
abundance: -
d_gene: TRBD1
len: 13
j_gene: TRBJ1-2

CDR3nt: TGTGCCAGCAGCCCCGCCCTTGAGGGTAGCTATGGCTACACCTTC
CDR3aa: CASSPALEGSYGYTF
v_gene: TRBV7-8
abundance: few
d_gene: -
len: 15
j_gene: TRBJ1-2

CDR3nt: TGTGCCAGCAGCTGGCGGGCAGGAGGGGATCAGCCCCAGCATTTT
CDR3aa: CASSWRAGGDQPQHF
v_gene: TRBV7-2
abundance: -
d_gene: -
len: 15
j_gene: TRBJ1-5

CDR3nt: TGTGCCAGCAGTCGCACGGACAGGGCTGCCTACGAGCAGTACTTC
CDR3aa: CASSRTDRAAYEQYF
v_gene: TRBV27
abundance: -
d_gene: TRBD1
len: 15
j_gene: TRBJ2-7

CDR3nt: TGTGCCAGCAGTCCGCACAAAGGACAGGGCCTCTCTGGAAACACCATATATTTT
CDR3aa: CASSPHKGQGLSGNTIYF
v_gene: TRBV28
abundance: -
d_gene: TRBD1
len: 18
j_gene: TRBJ1-3

CDR3nt: TGTGCCCTGTTTTCGGGGGGCGCGATCAGGGGCACTGAAGCTTTCTTT
CDR3aa: CALFSGGAIRGTEAFF
v_gene: TRBV30
abundance: -
d_gene: -
len: 16
j_gene: TRBJ1-1

CDR3nt: TGTGCCAGCAGCTTAGAGCCTATTCAGTACTTC
CDR3aa: CASSLEPIQYF
v_gene: TRBV7-2
abundance: -
d_gene: -
len: 11
j_gene: TRBJ2-4

CDR3nt: TGTGCCAGCAGACTAGACGGCTTCTCTACCGTTAATGAAAAACTGTTTTTT
CDR3aa: CASRLDGFSTVNEKLFF
v_gene: TRBV7-8
abundance: -
d_gene: -
len: 17
j_gene: TRBJ1-4

CDR3nt: TGTGCCAGCAGCCACGGGGGGCAGGGCTACGAGCAGTACTTC
CDR3aa: CASSHGGQGYEQYF
v_gene: TRBV3-1/TRBV3-2
abundance: -
d_gene: -
len: 14
j_gene: TRBJ2-7

CDR3nt: TGCGCCAGCAGCTGGGGACAGGGGGGAAACGAGCAGTACTTC
CDR3aa: CASSWGQGGNEQYF
v_gene: TRBV5-1
abundance: -
d_gene: TRBD1
len: 14
j_gene: TRBJ2-7

CDR3nt: TGTGCCAGCAGTTTAGGCAGCTACGAGCAGTACTTC
CDR3aa: CASSLGSYEQYF
v_gene: TRBV28
abundance: -
d_gene: -
len: 12
j_gene: TRBJ2-7

CDR3nt: TGTGCCATCAGTGAATTTCGGGGTTCTGGAAACACCATATATTTT
CDR3aa: CAISEFRGSGNTIYF
v_gene: TRBV10-3
abundance: -
d_gene: -
len: 15
j_gene: TRBJ1-3

CDR3nt: TGTGCCAGCAGGTGGGAGGGGTCGGGCTACTACGAGCAGTACTTC
CDR3aa: CASRWEGSGYYEQYF
v_gene: TRBV27
abundance: -
d_gene: TRBD2
len: 15
j_gene: TRBJ2-7

CDR3nt: TGTGCCAGCAGCGCGGGACAGGGGGGCGAAAAACTGTTTTTT
CDR3aa: CASSAGQGGEKLFF
v_gene: TRBV7-6
abundance: -
d_gene: TRBD1
len: 14
j_gene: TRBJ1-4

CDR3nt: TGTGCCAGCAGCTTCCAAAGCTCATTACTAGGGCCCCAGCATTTT
CDR3aa: CASSFQSSLLGPQHF
v_gene: TRBV5-5
abundance: -
d_gene: -
len: 15
j_gene: TRBJ1-5

CDR3nt: TGCGCCAGCAGCCCACTAGCGGGGGAGAGGGAGCAGTACTTC
CDR3aa: CASSPLAGEREQYF
v_gene: TRBV5-1
abundance: -
d_gene: TRBD2
len: 14
j_gene: TRBJ2-7

CDR3nt: TGTGCCAGCAGGAATCGGACAGTCACAGATACGCAGTATTTT
CDR3aa: CASRNRTVTDTQYF
v_gene: TRBV6-4
abundance: -
d_gene: -
len: 14
j_gene: TRBJ2-3

CDR3nt: TGTGCCAGTAGTATTTCGGTCTATGGCTACACCTTC
CDR3aa: CASSISVYGYTF
v_gene: TRBV19
abundance: -
d_gene: -
len: 12
j_gene: TRBJ1-2

CDR3nt: TGTGCCACCAGCCGAGGACAGAACACTGAAGCTTTCTTT
CDR3aa: CATSRGQNTEAFF
v_gene: TRBV15
abundance: -
d_gene: -
len: 13
j_gene: TRBJ1-1

CDR3nt: TGTGCCAGCAGCGTAGGGGAGGCAGGAGTAAAACTGTTTTTT
CDR3aa: CASSVGEAGVKLFF
v_gene: TRBV9
abundance: -
d_gene: -
len: 14
j_gene: TRBJ1-4